The rows below give T cell receptor beta chains drawn from one sample of a study of OX40 agonist ivuxolimab in advanced cancers. TCRdb keeps only in-frame clones here, not all; method: immunoSEQ multiplex PCR. The table has some 50,000 clones, about 89% seen once. This specimen consisted of CD4+ or CD8+ T cells sorted from blood, obtained in a trial of the OX40 agonist ivuxolimab. These receptors were obtained from an adult with an advanced solid tumor such as melanoma, head and neck, liver or kidney cancer. CDR3s include the opening cysteine and the closing phenylalanine or tryptophan. D genes are given only for firm matches. The size of a clone is reported for some rows only, either as once, few or many, or as a class for expanded clones.

V gene: TRBV7-2; J gene: TRBJ1-3; clone size: -; D gene: -; CDR3 DNA: TGTGCCAGCAGCCACACAGCAAACTCTGGAAACACCATATATTTT; CDR3 protein: CASSHTANSGNTIYF
V gene: TRBV2; J gene: TRBJ1-5; clone size: few; D gene: -; CDR3 DNA: TGTGCCAGCAGTGAAGAGGGCGGCAATCAGCCCCAGCATTTT; CDR3 protein: CASSEEGGNQPQHF
V gene: TRBV2; J gene: TRBJ1-2; clone size: -; D gene: TRBD1; CDR3 DNA: TGTGCCAGCACTCTCAGGGGGAACTACGGCTACACCTTC; CDR3 protein: CASTLRGNYGYTF
V gene: TRBV7-2; J gene: TRBJ1-2; clone size: -; D gene: TRBD1; CDR3 DNA: TGTGCCAGCCGAACGGACAGGGGTCTGTATGGCTACACCTTC; CDR3 protein: CASRTDRGLYGYTF
V gene: TRBV27; J gene: TRBJ2-7; clone size: -; D gene: TRBD1; CDR3 DNA: TGTGCCAGCAGTTTTACAGCCGGGACAGGGGGCTCCGAGCAGTACTTC; CDR3 protein: CASSFTAGTGGSEQYF
V gene: TRBV11-3; J gene: TRBJ2-5; clone size: -; D gene: TRBD1; CDR3 DNA: TGTGCCAGCAGCTTAGCCAGCGCCAGGGGGGAGACCCAGTACTTC; CDR3 protein: CASSLASARGETQYF
V gene: TRBV19; J gene: TRBJ1-5; clone size: -; D gene: -; CDR3 DNA: TGTGCCAGTGGCAATCAGCCCCAGCATTTT; CDR3 protein: CASGNQPQHF
V gene: TRBV18; J gene: TRBJ2-2; clone size: once; D gene: -; CDR3 DNA: TGTGCCAGCTCACCACGGACTGGGGAGCTGTTTTTT; CDR3 protein: CASSPRTGELFF
V gene: TRBV7-2; J gene: TRBJ2-2; clone size: -; D gene: -; CDR3 DNA: TGTGCCAGCAGCTTAGTAAGGCTAATGGGGACCGGGGAGCTGTTTTTT; CDR3 protein: CASSLVRLMGTGELFF
V gene: TRBV7-2; J gene: TRBJ2-3; clone size: -; D gene: -; CDR3 DNA: TGTGCCAGCAGCCTAAGGCCGTGGGATACGCAGTATTTT; CDR3 protein: CASSLRPWDTQYF
V gene: TRBV6-6; J gene: TRBJ1-4; clone size: -; D gene: -; CDR3 DNA: TGTGCCAGCAGTTACCCCTGGGGCCTCGGTGAAAAACTGTTTTTT; CDR3 protein: CASSYPWGLGEKLFF
V gene: TRBV6-6; J gene: TRBJ1-2; clone size: -; D gene: TRBD1; CDR3 DNA: TGTGCCAGCAGACGGACAGGGGACGTGGACTATGGCTACACCTTC; CDR3 protein: CASRRTGDVDYGYTF
V gene: TRBV7-2; J gene: TRBJ1-1; clone size: -; D gene: -; CDR3 DNA: TGTGCCAGCAGCACCTACAGGGACACTGAAGCTTTCTTT; CDR3 protein: CASSTYRDTEAFF
V gene: TRBV6-5; J gene: TRBJ2-5; clone size: -; D gene: -; CDR3 DNA: TGTGCCAGCAGTTACGGACAAGAGACCCAGTACTTC; CDR3 protein: CASSYGQETQYF
V gene: TRBV29-1; J gene: TRBJ1-1; clone size: -; D gene: -; CDR3 DNA: TGCAGCGTTGACCCGGACAGAAACATGAACACTGAAGCTTTCTTT; CDR3 protein: CSVDPDRNMNTEAFF
V gene: TRBV4-1; J gene: TRBJ1-4; clone size: -; D gene: TRBD1; CDR3 DNA: TGCGCCAGCAGCCAAGAGGCAGGACAGGGGGCAACTAATGAAAAACTGTTTTTT; CDR3 protein: CASSQEAGQGATNEKLFF
V gene: TRBV28; J gene: TRBJ2-1; clone size: once; D gene: TRBD1; CDR3 DNA: TGTGCCAGCAGTTTATGGGCAGGGGGCAGGAATGAGCAGTTCTTC; CDR3 protein: CASSLWAGGRNEQFF
V gene: TRBV30; J gene: TRBJ1-1; clone size: once; D gene: -; CDR3 DNA: TGTGCCTGGAGTGTTTGGGATAGCACTGAAGCTTTCTTT; CDR3 protein: CAWSVWDSTEAFF
V gene: TRBV28; J gene: TRBJ1-2; clone size: -; D gene: -; CDR3 DNA: TGTGCCAGCAGTTTTGAGAACGTCGATGGCTACACCTTC; CDR3 protein: CASSFENVDGYTF
V gene: TRBV5-1; J gene: TRBJ1-1; clone size: -; D gene: -; CDR3 DNA: TGCGCCGGCTCGACAGGGAACACTGAAGCTTTCTTT; CDR3 protein: CAGSTGNTEAFF
V gene: TRBV5-5; J gene: TRBJ1-1; clone size: -; D gene: -; CDR3 DNA: TGTGCCAGCAGATCCATGAACACTGAAGCTTTCTTT; CDR3 protein: CASRSMNTEAFF
V gene: TRBV5-1; J gene: TRBJ2-7; clone size: -; D gene: TRBD1; CDR3 DNA: TGCGCCAGCAGCTTGGCCACGACAGGGGGATCCTACGAGCAGTACTTC; CDR3 protein: CASSLATTGGSYEQYF
V gene: TRBV30; J gene: TRBJ1-5; clone size: -; D gene: -; CDR3 DNA: TGTGCCTGGAGAGGGGGGCCCAATCAGCCCCAGCATTTT; CDR3 protein: CAWRGGPNQPQHF
V gene: TRBV6-6; J gene: TRBJ1-2; clone size: once; D gene: -; CDR3 DNA: TGTGCCATCAGAAGACAGGAATATGGCTACACCTTC; CDR3 protein: CAIRRQEYGYTF
V gene: TRBV7-2; J gene: TRBJ1-1; clone size: -; D gene: -; CDR3 DNA: TGTGCCAGCAGCCACCCAGGGGCAGTGAACACTGAAGCTTTCTTT; CDR3 protein: CASSHPGAVNTEAFF
V gene: TRBV30; J gene: TRBJ2-1; clone size: -; D gene: -; CDR3 DNA: TGTGCCTGGGTACACCAAGGGGGAAATGAGCAGTTCTTC; CDR3 protein: CAWVHQGGNEQFF
V gene: TRBV6-6; J gene: TRBJ2-1; clone size: -; D gene: TRBD2; CDR3 DNA: TGTGCCAGCAGTTATATTTTTAGCGGGAGCTTCGTGTTCTTC; CDR3 protein: CASSYIFSGSFVFF
V gene: TRBV5-1; J gene: TRBJ1-6; clone size: few; D gene: -; CDR3 DNA: TGCGCCAGCAGCCGGGACGGCTATAATTCACCCCTCCACTTT; CDR3 protein: CASSRDGYNSPLHF
V gene: TRBV6-5; J gene: TRBJ1-6; clone size: -; D gene: -; CDR3 DNA: TGTGCCAGCAGTTGGGGCGGGGTTTCGAGGAATTCACCCCTCCACTTT; CDR3 protein: CASSWGGVSRNSPLHF
V gene: TRBV7-9; J gene: TRBJ2-3; clone size: -; D gene: -; CDR3 DNA: TGTGCCAGCAGCTTAGGAGGGACGGACACAGATACGCAGTATTTT; CDR3 protein: CASSLGGTDTDTQYF
V gene: TRBV6-5; J gene: TRBJ1-1; clone size: -; D gene: -; CDR3 DNA: TGTGCCAGCGGCGTCCCTGGCGCTGAAGCTTTCTTT; CDR3 protein: CASGVPGAEAFF
V gene: TRBV6-5; J gene: TRBJ2-7; clone size: -; D gene: -; CDR3 DNA: TGTGCCAGCAGTCCAGGGGACTTGAGCTCCTACGAGCAGTACTTC; CDR3 protein: CASSPGDLSSYEQYF
V gene: TRBV6-6; J gene: TRBJ1-6; clone size: -; D gene: -; CDR3 DNA: TGTGCCAGCAGTGCCGGAGGGGTTAATTCACCCCTCCACTTT; CDR3 protein: CASSAGGVNSPLHF
V gene: TRBV27; J gene: TRBJ2-2; clone size: -; D gene: -; CDR3 DNA: TGTGCCAGCAGTTCCGGCTCAGGGCGAGCGAACACCGGGGAGCTGTTTTTT; CDR3 protein: CASSSGSGRANTGELFF
V gene: TRBV29-1; J gene: TRBJ2-5; clone size: -; D gene: -; CDR3 DNA: TGCAGCGTTGAGCCCCCACAGGGCCGCCAAGAGACCCAGTACTTC; CDR3 protein: CSVEPPQGRQETQYF
V gene: TRBV10-1; J gene: TRBJ2-2; clone size: once; D gene: TRBD2; CDR3 DNA: TGCGCCAGCAAAAGCGGGAGTGGTACCGGGGAGCTGTTTTTT; CDR3 protein: CASKSGSGTGELFF
V gene: TRBV7-8; J gene: TRBJ2-7; clone size: -; D gene: TRBD2; CDR3 DNA: TGTGCCAGCAGCTCCCGGAGGGGACTAGCGGGAGTAACAGGGGGCGAGCAGTACTTC; CDR3 protein: CASSSRRGLAGVTGGEQYF
V gene: TRBV21-1; J gene: TRBJ2-7; clone size: -; D gene: -; CDR3 DNA: TGTGCCAGCAGCAAAAAGGGGATCACACCTGCCTACGAGCAGTACTTC; CDR3 protein: CASSKKGITPAYEQYF
V gene: TRBV11-3; J gene: TRBJ1-3; clone size: -; D gene: -; CDR3 DNA: TGTGCCAGCAGCTCGGGTGGAAACACCATATATTTT; CDR3 protein: CASSSGGNTIYF
V gene: TRBV7-2; J gene: TRBJ2-1; clone size: -; D gene: TRBD1; CDR3 DNA: TGTGCCAGCAGCGACGACAGGGGGTATGGCAATGAGCAGTTCTTC; CDR3 protein: CASSDDRGYGNEQFF
V gene: TRBV19; J gene: TRBJ2-2; clone size: few; D gene: -; CDR3 DNA: TGTGCCAGTAGAAGGGAGCTTAACACCGGGGAGCTGTTTTTT; CDR3 protein: CASRRELNTGELFF
V gene: TRBV5-1; J gene: TRBJ1-1; clone size: few; D gene: -; CDR3 DNA: TGCGCCAGCAGCCGGGCCGAGGGAACTGAAGCTTTCTTT; CDR3 protein: CASSRAEGTEAFF
V gene: TRBV7-2; J gene: TRBJ2-3; clone size: -; D gene: -; CDR3 DNA: TGTGCCAGCAGCTTAGTAAGGGCCGGCAGGGATACGCAGTATTTT; CDR3 protein: CASSLVRAGRDTQYF
V gene: TRBV6-5; J gene: TRBJ1-1; clone size: -; D gene: -; CDR3 DNA: TGTGCCAGCAGGGAATGGACGTCGAACACTGAAGCTTTCTTT; CDR3 protein: CASREWTSNTEAFF
V gene: TRBV10-2; J gene: TRBJ1-2; clone size: -; D gene: TRBD1; CDR3 DNA: TGCGCCAGCAGTGAGGGGGGGACAGTCGGCTACACCTTC; CDR3 protein: CASSEGGTVGYTF
V gene: TRBV4-1; J gene: TRBJ2-1; clone size: -; D gene: TRBD2; CDR3 DNA: TGCGCCAGCACGGGTCTAGCGGGGCGTTGGGATGAGCAGTTCTTC; CDR3 protein: CASTGLAGRWDEQFF
V gene: TRBV14; J gene: TRBJ1-3; clone size: -; D gene: -; CDR3 DNA: TGTGCCAGCAGCCAAGATTCGGCTACATCTTTTAGAGGAAACACCATATATTTT; CDR3 protein: CASSQDSATSFRGNTIYF
V gene: TRBV6-5; J gene: TRBJ1-6; clone size: -; D gene: -; CDR3 DNA: TGTGCCAGCAGGCGGGCCGCCTGGAATTCACCCCTCCACTTT; CDR3 protein: CASRRAAWNSPLHF
V gene: TRBV28; J gene: TRBJ1-1; clone size: -; D gene: TRBD1; CDR3 DNA: TGTGCCAGCAGTTTCGACAGGGCGAACACTGAAGCTTTCTTT; CDR3 protein: CASSFDRANTEAFF
V gene: TRBV5-8; J gene: TRBJ2-2; clone size: -; D gene: -; CDR3 DNA: TGTGCCAGCAGCTTACCCGAGGGGGGAGGATACACCGGGGAGCTGTTTTTT; CDR3 protein: CASSLPEGGGYTGELFF
V gene: TRBV6-1; J gene: TRBJ1-3; clone size: -; D gene: TRBD1; CDR3 DNA: TGTGCCAGCAGTTTGCAGGGGGCGTCGGGAAACACCATATATTTT; CDR3 protein: CASSLQGASGNTIYF
V gene: TRBV9; J gene: TRBJ1-1; clone size: -; D gene: -; CDR3 DNA: TGTGCCAGCAGCTTCGCGACAGGAGTAGGGGAAGCTTTCTTT; CDR3 protein: CASSFATGVGEAFF
V gene: TRBV7-9; J gene: TRBJ2-1; clone size: -; D gene: TRBD2; CDR3 DNA: TGTGCCAGCAGCTTTAGCGGGAGGGTGGAAAATGAGCAGTTCTTC; CDR3 protein: CASSFSGRVENEQFF
V gene: TRBV5-6; J gene: TRBJ1-4; clone size: -; D gene: -; CDR3 DNA: TGTGCCAGCAGCGTAACAGGGAGTGGTACTAATGAAAAACTGTTTTTT; CDR3 protein: CASSVTGSGTNEKLFF
V gene: TRBV6-6; J gene: TRBJ2-3; clone size: -; D gene: -; CDR3 DNA: TGTGCCAGCAGTTACCGAAACGGGAGAAACACAGATACGCAGTATTTT; CDR3 protein: CASSYRNGRNTDTQYF